A selection of T cell receptor beta chains follows, all from one sample in a study of prognosis after radiotherapy for stage I lung cancer. A single record per CDR3 protein comes from TCRdb applying MiXCR to the multiplex PCR reads. The data contain about 14,000 distinct CDR3 sequences, 50% to 65% of them singletons. This material consisted of PBMCs, taken before or after stereotactic body radiation therapy (not recorded which). The receptors come from a donor aged 50 or older with non-small cell lung cancer. The CDR3 runs from the conserved cysteine through the conserved F or W.

TRBJ1-1	TRBV11-2	CASSLVRVGAEAFF
TRBJ1-6	TRBV4-2	CASSQANRGFLNSPLHF
TRBJ1-3	TRBV6-1	CASSDSSGNTIYF
TRBJ1-2	TRBV18	CASSPSGQGDYGCTF
TRBJ1-1	TRBV5-6	CASSFRGSKMNTEAFF
TRBJ1-3	TRBV12-3/TRBV12-4	CASSYRGNSGNTIYF
TRBJ2-1	TRBV20-1	CSARDIEQFF
TRBJ1-6	TRBV11-3	CASREGNSPLHF
TRBJ1-2	TRBV5-1	CASSLGDRAYGYTF
TRBJ2-4	TRBV20-1	CSGSPYKNIQYF
TRBJ2-2	TRBV11-2	CASSRNGGAGELFF
TRBJ2-7	TRBV6-2/TRBV6-3	CASSYSTFGSGDEQYF
TRBJ1-6	TRBV28	CARSPSFYNSPLNF
TRBJ1-6	TRBV20-1	CSARDLREGAYNSPLHF
TRBJ2-1	TRBV6-2/TRBV6-3	CASSYHRGTDNEQFF
TRBJ2-3	TRBV5-1	CASSLDGSTDTQYF
TRBJ2-5	TRBV11-2	CASSLAMTGPQETQYF
TRBJ2-7	TRBV6-1	CASSPYRGRPAGPYF
TRBJ1-3	TRBV6-1	CASSKEQGVKRSGPKTIYF
TRBJ2-3	TRBV2	CASPPRGPFGTDTQYF
TRBJ1-1	TRBV7-3	CASGSSSTRTEAFF
TRBJ2-1	TRBV27	CASSLDHYNEQFF
TRBJ2-1	TRBV11-3	CATSSSVGSYNEQFF
TRBJ2-5	TRBV6-5	CASSYPFDLQETQYF
TRBJ2-1	TRBV6-1	CASRRQRTNEQFF
TRBJ1-2	TRBV28	CASSLDGGYTF
TRBJ1-1	TRBV7-6	CASSPEGQASTEAFF